A selection of T cell receptor beta chains follows, all from one sample in a study of T cell repertoires in aging, cancer and after chemotherapy. TCRdb re-analysed the multiplex PCR reads in MiXCR, keeping a single row per CDR3 protein. The sample lists 6,000 to 8,500 distinct CDR3 sequences, roughly 31% occurring once. Sequencing used blood. The receptors derive from a human donor with a blood cancer. Both conserved end residues are part of each CDR3. D genes are given only for firm matches. Only some rows state a clone size, as once, few, many or a class for expanded clones.

clone_size	j_call	v_call	d_call	cdr3_nt	cdr3_aa
few	TRBJ2-3	TRBV6-1	TRBD1	TGTGCCACGGACAGGGTCGGAGTTGTGGGCACAGATACGCAGTATTTT	CATDRVGVVGTDTQYF
few	TRBJ2-1	TRBV6-1	.	TGTGCCAGCAGTGAACAGGATGGATCCGGGAATGAGCAGTTCTTC	CASSEQDGSGNEQFF
medium-sized	TRBJ2-3	TRBV11-1	.	TGTGCCAGCAGCTCTCGACCCGGGAGCACAGATACGCAGTATTTT	CASSSRPGSTDTQYF
few	TRBJ1-1	TRBV10-3	.	TGTGCCATCTCCCCAGGCTTGAACACTGAAGCTTTCTTT	CAISPGLNTEAFF
.	TRBJ1-2	TRBV6-1	.	TGTGCCAGCAGTGAACTATACGGCTACACCTTC	CASSELYGYTF
.	TRBJ2-4	TRBV6-1	.	TGTGCCAGCAGTTACACCGTGGGCGGAAGCATTCAGTACTTC	CASSYTVGGSIQYF
large	TRBJ2-3	TRBV29-1	.	TGCAGCGTCGACCAGACAGGCGATACGCAGTATTTT	CSVDQTGDTQYF
.	TRBJ2-7	TRBV10-3	TRBD2	TGTGCCATCAGTGAGTCAGGACTAGCGGGGGGGCCCCAGTATCGACGGCGCGAGCAGTACTTC	CAISESGLAGGPQYRRREQYF
medium-sized	TRBJ1-1	TRBV29-1	.	TGCAGCCCCCGCGGGAGGGGCACTGAAGCTTTCTTT	CSPRGRGTEAFF
.	TRBJ1-2	TRBV19	.	TGTGCCAGTAGTTCACAGGGTTTAAATGGCTACACCTTC	CASSSQGLNGYTF
medium-sized	TRBJ1-6	TRBV19	.	TGTGCCAGTAGTATGGGGCGGAGCTCCTATAATTCACCCCTCCACTTT	CASSMGRSSYNSPLHF
medium-sized	TRBJ2-3	TRBV6-5	.	TGTGCCAGCAGTTCCCCAAACAGGGAGGGTACGCAGTATTTT	CASSSPNREGTQYF
few	TRBJ1-1	TRBV19	.	TGTGCCAGTAGTATGTCGGGCACTGAAGCTTTCTTT	CASSMSGTEAFF
medium-sized	TRBJ1-2	TRBV19	.	TGTGCCAGTAGCCCCGGATATGGCTACACCTTC	CASSPGYGYTF
.	TRBJ1-6	TRBV20-1	.	TGCAGTGCTAGACAGCTAATCTATAATTCACCCCTCCACTTT	CSARQLIYNSPLHF
medium-sized	TRBJ2-1	TRBV19	TRBD1	TGTGCCAGTAGTGCACAGGGGGCTTATGAGCAGTTCTTC	CASSAQGAYEQFF
once	TRBJ2-2	TRBV27	TRBD2	TGTGCCAGCAGTTTGCTAGCGGGATACACCGGGGAGCTGTTTTTT	CASSLLAGYTGELFF
few	TRBJ2-5	TRBV5-4	TRBD2	TGTGCCAGCAGCTTGGGACTAGCGGGGGGGGAGACCCAGTACTTC	CASSLGLAGGETQYF
medium-sized	TRBJ2-3	TRBV11-3	TRBD2	TGTGCCAGCAGCCCTGTCGCGGGGGGGCTCACAGATACGCAGTATTTT	CASSPVAGGLTDTQYF
.	TRBJ1-4	TRBV7-9	.	TGTGCCAGCAGCTTAGAGTTGGGGACAACTAATGAAAAACTGTTTTTT	CASSLELGTTNEKLFF
.	TRBJ2-2	TRBV7-9	TRBD2	TGTGCCAGCAGCTCACCACTAGCGGGGGCGAACACCGGGGAGCTGTTTTTT	CASSSPLAGANTGELFF
medium-sized	TRBJ2-1	TRBV6-5	.	TGTGCCAGCAGTTACGGGCAGGAGCAGTTCTTC	CASSYGQEQFF
medium-sized	TRBJ2-5	TRBV6-5	TRBD2	TGTGCCACCCGGCGGGGGTTTGGAGAGACCCAGTACTTC	CATRRGFGETQYF
.	TRBJ2-1	TRBV30	.	TGTGCCTGGAGTGGCAGGCCCCCGGATGAGCAGTTCTTC	CAWSGRPPDEQFF
few	TRBJ2-2	TRBV14	.	TGTGCCAGCAGCCAAGAGGTTCGCGGGGAGCTGTTTTTT	CASSQEVRGELFF
.	TRBJ1-1	TRBV6-1	.	TGTGCCAGCAGGACAGGAGGGAACCCGAACACTAAAGCTTTCTTT	CASRTGGNPNTKAFF
few	TRBJ1-2	TRBV12-3/TRBV12-4	TRBD1	TGTGCCAGCAGTCGGGACAGGAACTATGGCTACACCTTC	CASSRDRNYGYTF
.	TRBJ2-3	TRBV6-1	TRBD2	TGTGCCAGCGGTCATATGGCGGGTCGGGGGGCAGATACGCAGTATTTT	CASGHMAGRGADTQYF